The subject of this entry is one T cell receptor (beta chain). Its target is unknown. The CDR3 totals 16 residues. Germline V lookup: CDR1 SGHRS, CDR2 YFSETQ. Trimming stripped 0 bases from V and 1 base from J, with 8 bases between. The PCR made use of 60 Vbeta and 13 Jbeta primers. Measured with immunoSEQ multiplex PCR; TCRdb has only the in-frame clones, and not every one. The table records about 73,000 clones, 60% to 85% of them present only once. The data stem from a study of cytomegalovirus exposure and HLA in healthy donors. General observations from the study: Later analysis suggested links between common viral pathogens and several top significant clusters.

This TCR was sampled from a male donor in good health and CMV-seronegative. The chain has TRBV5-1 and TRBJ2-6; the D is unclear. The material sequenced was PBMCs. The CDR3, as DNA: TGCGCCAGCAGCTTGGTAGTTAGTTCTGGGGCCAACGTCCTGACTTTC. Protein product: CASSLVVSSGANVLTF. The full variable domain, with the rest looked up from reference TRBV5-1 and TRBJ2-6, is KAGVTQTPRYLIKTRGQQVTLSCSPISGHRSVSWYQQTPGQGLQFLFEYFSETQRNKGNFPGRFSGRQFSNSRSEMNVSTLELGDSALYLCASSLVVSSGANVLTFGAGSRLTVL.